This TCR beta chain was identified in a study of cytomegalovirus exposure and HLA in healthy donors. The CDR3 has 13 amino acids. The germline V gene has CDR1 SGHRS and CDR2 YFSETQ. V lost 5 bases and J lost 5, with 11 bases in between. With regard to this clone: Its specificity is unknown.

Whole-study findings and limits: Differences between HLA loci emerged in a later analysis of TCR association rates, with DRB1 most and HLA-C fewest.

With 60 Vbeta and 13 Jbeta primers, the PCR was carried out. In the original processing: Per a later analysis, the number of unique TCR beta chains was approximately 73 million, of which about 11 million were shared. Only in-frame clones appear in the TCRdb table, and some are missing; sequencing was by immunoSEQ multiplex PCR. V, J and clone size are taken as reported in that table, and D and trimming were inferred from the DNA itself. The data contain 100,000 to 150,000 clones, 81% of them singletons. The TCR comes from a man younger than 30 in good health and CMV-seronegative. The J gene is TRBJ1-5, the V gene TRBV5-1; a possible D gene is TRBD1 (6 bases). Material: PBMCs. The CDR3 sequence is CASSAGVDQPQHF. The CDR3 DNA is TGCGCCAGCAGTGCAGGGGTGGATCAGCCCCAGCATTTT.